These 11 T cell receptor beta chains came from one sample sequenced in a study of long-term antiretroviral therapy in people with HIV. The run of the v3.0 immunoSEQ assay was at survey level. Produced via immunoSEQ multiplex PCR; TCRdb's table is partial and in-frame only. The top ten hold roughly an eighth of the sample, which has approximately 20,000 clones, around four fifths seen once. Source: unsorted PBMCs, taken 1.6 years after starting antiretroviral therapy. Receptors were obtained from a man aged 40-55 years with HIV.

The V and J genes are TRBV19 and TRBJ1-1; D unresolved. This CDR3 has 16 residues. The germline CDR1 and CDR2 sequences are LNHDA and SQIVND (reference sequence). Trimming removed 1 base from V and 3 bases from J, with 15 bases in between. In DNA, the CDR3 is TGTGCCAGTAGTATAGTACCCGAAGCGGCAGACACTGAAGCTTTCTTT. This sequence encodes CASSIVPEAADTEAFF.

The CDR3, as DNA: TGTGCCAGCAGCTTGTTGCGAGATGAGCAGTTCTTC. Translating it yields CASSLLRDEQFF. This chain connects TRBV5-6 to TRBJ2-1; D unclear. CDR3 size: 12 residues. Deletions cut 1 base from V and 8 bases from J, with 7 bases between. Germline V gives CDR1 SGHDT, CDR2 YYEEEE.

The chain recombines TRBV30 with TRBJ1-3; D is unresolved. The germline V and J ends were trimmed by 0 bases and 3 bases, with 3 bases remaining between them. Germline V gene lookup returns CDR1 GTSNPN and CDR2 SVGIG (reference sequence). CDR3 length: 12 amino acids. CDR3 sequence: CAWSVYGNTIYF. The CDR3 DNA reads as TGTGCCTGGAGTGTATATGGAAACACCATATATTTT. The full variable domain, with the rest looked up from reference TRBV30 and TRBJ1-3, is SQTIHQWPATLVQPVGSPLSLECTVEGTSNPNLYWYRQAAGRGLQLLFYSVGIGQISSEVPQNLSASRPQDRQFILSSKKLLLSDSGFYLCAWSVYGNTIYFGEGSWLTVV.

CDR3 DNA sequence: TGTGCCAGCAGCCCTCACCTGGGGTCCCGAGAGACCCAGTACTTC. Amino acid sequence: CASSPHLGSRETQYF. The V gene is TRBV9, the J gene TRBJ2-5; no firm D call. The CDR3 loop spans 15 amino acids. The germline CDR1 and CDR2 sequences are SGDLS and YYNGEE. The V gene lost 4 bases and the J gene lost 4 bases, with 17 bases spanning the gap.

This chain links TRBV6-5 with TRBJ1-1; D is ambiguous. Germline V gives CDR1 MNHEY, CDR2 SVGAGI. The CDR3 totals 15 residues. V dropped 0 bases and J dropped 1 base, with 9 bases sitting between them. CDR3 loop: CASSYSASSNTEAFF. The CDR3 DNA sequence: TGTGCCAGCAGTTACTCGGCTAGTTCGAACACTGAAGCTTTCTTT.

The chain has TRBV19 and TRBJ2-3, with 8 nucleotides matching TRBD2. J was trimmed by 2 bases and V by 5 bases; bases with no gene match: 9. CDR3 length: 16 amino acids. Germline assignment: CDR1 LNHDA and CDR2 SQIVND (reference sequence). The CDR3 DNA follows: TGTGCCAGTAGTCCCCCCGGGAGGGGAACCACAGATACGCAGTATTTT. Translated: CASSPPGRGTTDTQYF.

The rearrangement joins TRBV28 to TRBJ2-3; D remains ambiguous. Germline V gene lookup returns CDR1 MDHEN and CDR2 SYDVKM. The CDR3 runs 15 residues. V lost 7 bases to trimming and J lost 5 bases, with 19 bases between them. Here the CDR3 reads CASTTESERIDTQYF. In nucleotides, the CDR3 is TGTGCCAGCACAACAGAATCCGAACGAATAGATACGCAGTATTTT.

The chain links TRBV6-1 to TRBJ1-4, with unresolved D. CDR3 length equals 16 residues. The V end lost 2 bases, the J end lost 5 bases, and 15 bases lay between the germline ends. Germline V gene data show CDR1 as MNHNS and CDR2 as SASEGT. The CDR3 coding sequence is TGTGCCAGCAGTGAACTGGGGAACACGGGAAATGAAAAACTGTTTTTT. It codes for CASSELGNTGNEKLFF.

The V gene is TRBV6-1, the J gene TRBJ2-3, with 8 nucleotides matching TRBD2. The length of the CDR3 is 20 residues. V shed 0 bases, J shed 4 bases, and the junction held 18 bases outside the gene matches. CDR1 and CDR2 (germline): MNHNS, SASEGT. The chain's CDR3 is CASSEASGGTSIFSADTQYF. The CDR3 DNA reads as TGTGCCAGCAGTGAAGCCTCGGGCGGGACTAGTATTTTTTCGGCAGATACGCAGTATTTT.

The V and J genes are TRBV15 and TRBJ2-3, with TRBD2 as a possible D gene (6 bases). Germline V lookup: CDR1 LNHNV, CDR2 YYDKDF (reference sequence). Between the trimmed V and J ends, which lost 0 bases and 5 bases, there was a span of 6 bases. The CDR3 totals 13 residues. The CDR3, as DNA: TGTGCCACCAGCAGAGAGGGACTAGATACGCAGTATTTT. Protein: CATSREGLDTQYF.

The chain combines TRBV28 with TRBJ1-1; 8 bases are shared with TRBD1. The CDR3 totals 15 residues. The ends lost 6 bases at V and 4 bases at J; junction bases unmatched: 10. The germline CDR1 and CDR2 sequences are MDHEN and SYDVKM. The CDR3 DNA follows: TGTGCCAGCAGGGCAGGGGGCGCGGAAGGCACTGAAGCTTTCTTT. It codes for CASRAGGAEGTEAFF. Full variable domain (remainder filled in from reference TRBV28 and TRBJ1-1): DVKVTQSSRYLVKRTGEKVFLECVQDMDHENMFWYRQDPGLGLRLIYFSYDVKMKEKGDIPEGYSVSREKKERFSLILESASTNQTSMYLCASRAGGAEGTEAFFGQGTRLTVV.